This is a list of T cell receptor beta chains from one sample in a study of shared clonotypes between healthy human individuals. Assay: immunoSEQ multiplex PCR; the TCRdb copy retains only in-frame clones and omits some. The sample contains about 490,000 clones, about 80% of which appear only once. Material: PBMCs. These receptors all stem from a woman aged 35 to 49 in good health. Some clones in this sample may be carry-over from other donors' samples. CDR3s include the opening cysteine and the closing phenylalanine or tryptophan. A D gene is named only where the DNA matches it firmly. The size field is filled for only some rows; it gives once, few, many or a size class.

size	J	V	D	DNA	CDR3
few	TRBJ2-1	TRBV5-6	TRBD2	TGTGCCAGCAGCTGGACTAGCGCGGGTTCCTACAATGAGCAGTTCTTC	CASSWTSAGSYNEQFF
NA	TRBJ1-1	TRBV2	NA	TGTGCCAGCAGTTTTTATGACAGCGCGAACACTGAAGCTTTCTTT	CASSFYDSANTEAFF
NA	TRBJ1-4	TRBV10-2	TRBD1	TGCGCCAGCAGTGAGTCGCGAGGCAGGGGGCGTGAAAAACTGTTTTTT	CASSESRGRGREKLFF
few	TRBJ2-1	TRBV7-9	NA	TGTGCCAGCAGCCCCCGAGGGGGTTCTGGCTACAATGAGCAGTTCTTC	CASSPRGGSGYNEQFF
NA	TRBJ2-3	TRBV7-9	TRBD2	TGTGCCAGCAGCACCAGCGGGAGGGCTAACACAGATACGCAGTATTTT	CASSTSGRANTDTQYF
NA	TRBJ1-3	TRBV6-1	TRBD1	TGTGCCAGCAGCCCAGAGGGGGCAGGAGACACCATATATTTT	CASSPEGAGDTIYF
NA	TRBJ2-1	TRBV30	TRBD2	TGTGCCTGGATGACTAGCCTACAACTCAATGAGCAGTTCTTC	CAWMTSLQLNEQFF
NA	TRBJ2-2	TRBV28	NA	TGTGCCAGCAGTTCCCCGGGACAACACACCGGGGAGCTGTTTTTT	CASSSPGQHTGELFF
NA	TRBJ2-2	TRBV27	TRBD2	TGTGCCAGCAGTCGTCGACTAGCGGGAGGACACCGAGCCGACACCGGGGAGCTGTTTTTT	CASSRRLAGGHRADTGELFF
NA	TRBJ2-6	TRBV7-6	NA	TGTGCCAGCAGCTTAGCATCTGGGGCCAACGTCCTGACTTTC	CASSLASGANVLTF
NA	TRBJ2-1	TRBV10-3	TRBD2	TGTGCCATCAAAGGACTAGTCTATGAGCAGTTCTTC	CAIKGLVYEQFF
NA	TRBJ1-6	TRBV28	TRBD1	TGTGCCAGCAGTTTCCTCCGCATGACAGGGGATAATTCACCCCTCCACTTT	CASSFLRMTGDNSPLHF
NA	TRBJ2-6	TRBV28	TRBD1	TGTGCCAGCAGGGCAGGGGGCACGCTCTCTGGGGCCAACGTCCTGACTTTC	CASRAGGTLSGANVLTF
once	TRBJ1-5	TRBV7-3	NA	TGTGCCAGCAGCTTACCGGGGAACCAGCCCCAGCATTTT	CASSLPGNQPQHF
NA	TRBJ2-1	TRBV6-5	NA	TGTGCCAGCAGTTATGACCGGGACCCAAACAATGAGCAGTTCTTC	CASSYDRDPNNEQFF
NA	TRBJ2-1	TRBV27	NA	TGTGCCAGCACCGACGGCCCTTACAATGAGCAGTTCTTC	CASTDGPYNEQFF
NA	TRBJ2-7	TRBV7-9	NA	TGTGCCAGCAGCTTAGCCCTAGCTGACTACGAGCAGTACTTC	CASSLALADYEQYF
NA	TRBJ2-1	TRBV19	TRBD2	TGTGCCAGTAGTACCAGGACTAGCGGGAGAGGGTCTTACAATGAGCAGTTCTTC	CASSTRTSGRGSYNEQFF
few	TRBJ1-1	TRBV10-3	TRBD1	TGTGCCATCAGTGATCCGGGACAGGGATTTGAAGCTTTCTTT	CAISDPGQGFEAFF
NA	TRBJ1-2	TRBV5-5	NA	TGTGCCAGCAGCTTGGCCCCCGGCAGCCACTATGGCTACACCTTC	CASSLAPGSHYGYTF
NA	TRBJ2-3	TRBV5-1	NA	TGCGCCAGCAGCAAGGATGACACAGATACGCAGTATTTT	CASSKDDTDTQYF
once	TRBJ1-1	TRBV28	TRBD1	TGTGCCAGCAGTTCACCCCGGACAGGGGGGAGGACTGAAGCTTTCTTT	CASSSPRTGGRTEAFF
few	TRBJ2-4	TRBV2	TRBD1	TGTGCCAGCAGCGGGACAGGGGAAGCCAAAAACATTCAGTACTTC	CASSGTGEAKNIQYF
NA	TRBJ2-7	TRBV7-8	NA	TGTGCCAGCAGCTTAAGGACAGATCGCGAGCAGTACTTC	CASSLRTDREQYF
medium-sized	TRBJ1-3	TRBV29-1	NA	TGCAGCGGTGGTAGGGCAGACGGAAACACCATATATTTT	CSGGRADGNTIYF
NA	TRBJ2-5	TRBV9	TRBD2	TGTGCCAGCAGCGTAGCACCTAGCGGGAGGGGGACCCAGTACTTC	CASSVAPSGRGTQYF
NA	TRBJ2-7	TRBV7-9	NA	TGTGCCAGCAGCTTAGGCGGCAGGCATTCCGGGCAGTACTTC	CASSLGGRHSGQYF
NA	TRBJ2-7	TRBV11-2	NA	TGTGCCAGCACCACCTTAGGGGAGCAGTACTTC	CASTTLGEQYF
few	TRBJ1-3	TRBV7-2	TRBD1	TGTGCCAGCAGCTTAAGAGGGGGACAGAACTCTGGAAACACCATATATTTT	CASSLRGGQNSGNTIYF
NA	TRBJ2-1	TRBV29-1	TRBD2	TGCAGCGTTGATGTGATGCGGGAGTGGTATCGGAATGAGCAGTTCTTC	CSVDVMREWYRNEQFF
NA	TRBJ2-2	TRBV7-3	NA	TGTGCCAGCAGCACCCAGGAGGGCAGGGAGCTGTTTTTT	CASSTQEGRELFF
NA	TRBJ1-4	TRBV15	NA	TGTGCCACCAGCAGAGGCGTCGGAACTAATGAAAAACTGTTTTTT	CATSRGVGTNEKLFF
NA	TRBJ1-2	TRBV19	NA	TGTGCCAGTAGTATAGAATTGCAGCCTTATGGCTACACCTTC	CASSIELQPYGYTF
NA	TRBJ2-1	TRBV19	TRBD2	TGTGCCAGTAGTAGTCCAGAGGCGGGAGGAGGGGATGAGCAGTTCTTC	CASSSPEAGGGDEQFF
few	TRBJ2-1	TRBV5-1	NA	TGCGCCAGCAGCTTCACTTTAGCGGAAACCTACAATGAGCAGTTCTTC	CASSFTLAETYNEQFF
NA	TRBJ1-5	TRBV6-5	TRBD1	TGTGCCAGCAGTCGGACAGGGGGCCAGGATCAGCCCCAGCATTTT	CASSRTGGQDQPQHF
NA	TRBJ2-2	TRBV28	NA	TGTGCCAGCAGCTCCCCAGGCGGAGGAGGGGGAACCGGGGAGCTGTTTTTT	CASSSPGGGGGTGELFF
NA	TRBJ1-2	TRBV6-6	TRBD1	TGTGCCAGCAGTTCCAGGACAGGAGCAACTAACTATGGCTACACCTTC	CASSSRTGATNYGYTF
NA	TRBJ1-3	TRBV9	TRBD1	TGTGCCAGCAGCAACACCGGGACAGCTGGAAACACCATATATTTT	CASSNTGTAGNTIYF
NA	TRBJ2-7	TRBV28	NA	TGTGCCAGCAGTTTTTTTCCTATCACCTACGAGCAGTACTTC	CASSFFPITYEQYF
NA	TRBJ2-7	TRBV19	NA	TGTGCCAGTAGTACCCGGGAAGGCTACGAGCAGTACTTC	CASSTREGYEQYF